This T cell receptor beta chain was recovered during a study of cytomegalovirus exposure and HLA in healthy donors. Primers: 60 Vbeta forward and 13 Jbeta reverse. This table comes from immunoSEQ multiplex PCR, and its TCRdb copy is limited to in-frame clones, with some not included. The sample records approximately 170,000 clones, over 80% being singletons. Trimming removed 5 bases from V and 4 bases from J; junction bases left unmatched: 14. From germline, CDR1 is SEHNR and CDR2 FQNEAQ (reference sequence). The CDR3 consists of 18 residues. The TCR was taken from a woman aged 50 to 65 in good health and CMV-seropositive. Sequenced material: PBMCs. The V call is TRBV7-9, the J call TRBJ2-6, with TRBD1 matching 7 bases. The CDR3 bases are TGTGCCAGCAGCCCACATGAGCCTAGGGGGCGGGGGGCCAACGTCCTGACTTTC. Translation gives CASSPHEPRGRGANVLTF.